This TCR beta chain was recovered during a study of Graves' ophthalmopathy and Graves' hyperthyroidism. Researchers took RNA transcripts and amplified TCR beta CDR3 regions from them. RT-PCR with HTBI primers came first, then second-round multiplex PCR. MiXCR, run by TCRdb on the multiplex PCR reads, gives a single entry per CDR3 protein. The table has 1 million to 1.3 million distinct CDR3 sequences, less than 45% seen once. CDR1 is ENHRY, CDR2 SYGVKD, per germline. This CDR3 has 13 amino acids. The trim removed 7 bases at V and 4 bases at J, leaving 4 bases unmatched. Exclusion criteria comprised other autoimmune diseases, uncontrolled infections, pregnancy or lactation in patients. This clonotype was counted many times.

Specimen: peripheral blood or thyroid tissue (not recorded which). The V call is TRBV10-3, the J call TRBJ1-1, with 9 positions matching TRBD1. The TCR comes from an adult man with Graves' hyperthyroidism. Here the CDR3 DNA reads TGTGCCATCACGAGGGGACAGGGCACTGAAGCTTTCTTT. Translated: CAITRGQGTEAFF.